This T cell receptor beta chain appears in the sequencing data of a study of T cells after posttransplantation cyclophosphamide. This CDR3 has 14 amino acids. Germline values: CDR1 LGHNA, CDR2 YNFKEQ. Trimming removed 2 bases from V and 9 bases from J, with 16 bases in between. Produced via immunoSEQ multiplex PCR; TCRdb's table is partial and in-frame only. Of about 32,000 clones in the sample, around 90% are singletons; the top ten hold under 15%. In its sample, this clone was seen a few times. As yet, its antigen is unknown. Findings and limits, study-wide: Recipient CMV seropositivity and CMV reactivation strongly tracked TRB clonality. Tissue-infiltrating T cells from skin or gut overlapped little with blood T cells. Donor-recipient repertoire similarity was low at 1-2 months, rising over year one.

Sequencing input: PBMCs. The V and J genes are TRBV4-2 and TRBJ2-5; a weak D match, TRBD2 (6 bases). This sequence originates from a woman aged 40 to 49 with a blood cancer, CMV-positive, and with a related stem cell donor. The CDR3 loop is CASSQNQDQRAQYF. CDR3 DNA sequence: TGTGCCAGCAGCCAAAACCAGGACCAGCGGGCCCAGTACTTC.